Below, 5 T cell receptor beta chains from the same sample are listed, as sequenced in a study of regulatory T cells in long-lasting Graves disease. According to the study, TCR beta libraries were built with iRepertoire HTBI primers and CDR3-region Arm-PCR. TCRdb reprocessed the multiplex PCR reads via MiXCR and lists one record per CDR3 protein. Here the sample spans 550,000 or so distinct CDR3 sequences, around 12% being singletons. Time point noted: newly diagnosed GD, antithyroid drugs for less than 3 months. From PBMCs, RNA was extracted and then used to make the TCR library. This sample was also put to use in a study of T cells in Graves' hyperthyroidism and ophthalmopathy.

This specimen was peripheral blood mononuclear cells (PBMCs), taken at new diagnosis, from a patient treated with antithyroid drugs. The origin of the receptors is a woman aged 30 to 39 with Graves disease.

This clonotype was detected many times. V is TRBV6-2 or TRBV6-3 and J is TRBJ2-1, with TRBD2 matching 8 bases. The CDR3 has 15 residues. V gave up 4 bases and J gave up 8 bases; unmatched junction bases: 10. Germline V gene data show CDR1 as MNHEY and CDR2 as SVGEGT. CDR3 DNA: TGTGCCAGCAGTTCCGCGGGAGGTGGGCGTGATGAGCAGTTCTTC. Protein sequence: CASSSAGGGRDEQFF.

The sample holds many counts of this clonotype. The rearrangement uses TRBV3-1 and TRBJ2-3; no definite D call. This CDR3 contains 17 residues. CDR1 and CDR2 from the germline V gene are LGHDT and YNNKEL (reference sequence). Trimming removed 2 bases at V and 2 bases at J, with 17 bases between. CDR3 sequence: CASSQSGLFSVTDTQYF. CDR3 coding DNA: TGTGCCAGCAGCCAAAGTGGTCTTTTCTCAGTCACAGATACGCAGTATTTT.

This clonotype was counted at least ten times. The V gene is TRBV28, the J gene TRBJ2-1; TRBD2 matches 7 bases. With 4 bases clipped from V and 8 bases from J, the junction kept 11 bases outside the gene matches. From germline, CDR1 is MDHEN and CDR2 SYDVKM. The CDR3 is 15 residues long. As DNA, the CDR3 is TGTGCCAGCAGTTCGCGGGAGAACTATGTAGATGAGCAGTTCTTC. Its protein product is CASSSRENYVDEQFF.

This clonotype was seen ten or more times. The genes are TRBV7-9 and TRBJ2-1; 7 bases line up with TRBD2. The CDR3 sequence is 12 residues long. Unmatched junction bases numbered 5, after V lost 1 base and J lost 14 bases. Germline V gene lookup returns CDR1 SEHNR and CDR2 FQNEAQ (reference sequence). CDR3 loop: CASSLVSGMEFF. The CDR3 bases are TGTGCCAGCAGCTTAGTGAGCGGGATGGAGTTCTTC.

CDR3 coding DNA: TGTGCCAGCAGCTTAGAATCGGGACAGCCGTACAATGAGCAGTTCTTC. It is translated as CASSLESGQPYNEQFF. This chain uses TRBV7-3 with TRBJ2-1; 7 bases line up with TRBD1. V was clipped by 2 bases and J by 4 bases; unmatched bases: 8. This CDR3 has 16 residues. In germline, CDR1 is SGHTA, CDR2 FQGTGA.